The rows below give T cell receptor beta chains drawn from one sample of a study of T cells after yellow fever vaccination. One entry per CDR3 protein results from TCRdb running MiXCR on the 5' RACE reads. Among 300,000 to 400,000 distinct CDR3 sequences listed, approximately 13% were seen once. The sequencing used CD4+ T cells sorted from PBMCs, collected 15 days after the yellow fever booster vaccination. The receptors were gathered from a man between 18 and 35 years old who received the YFV17D yellow fever vaccine. Each CDR3 is given with its conserved first and last residue. The D gene is left open where the match is weak. Size values are once, few and many counts, or a class for expanded clones, and some rows have none.

abundance	d_gene	len	v_gene	j_gene	CDR3aa	CDR3nt
-	-	16	TRBV7-2	TRBJ2-3	CASSFLGGADTDTQYF	TGTGCCAGCAGCTTCTTGGGGGGGGCCGACACAGATACGCAGTATTTT
few	-	14	TRBV27	TRBJ1-1	CASSLSTQGTEAFF	TGTGCCAGCAGTTTATCGACCCAGGGCACTGAAGCTTTCTTT
few	TRBD1	15	TRBV3-1	TRBJ2-1	CASQGWTGTYNEQFF	TGTGCCAGCCAAGGGTGGACAGGGACATACAATGAGCAGTTCTTC
few	TRBD2	14	TRBV2	TRBJ2-2	CASSETSRHGELFF	TGTGCCAGCAGTGAGACTAGCCGCCACGGGGAGCTGTTTTTT
few	-	15	TRBV4-3	TRBJ1-1	CASSQLIGSGTEAFF	TGCGCCAGCAGCCAACTTATCGGATCAGGGACTGAAGCTTTCTTT
many	-	17	TRBV5-1	TRBJ1-6	CASSLDEGGSYNSPLHF	TGCGCCAGCAGCTTGGATGAGGGTGGGTCCTATAATTCACCCCTCCACTTT
few	TRBD1	17	TRBV7-9	TRBJ2-2	CASSSGPGQRNTGELFF	TGTGCCAGCAGCTCGGGTCCGGGACAGAGGAACACCGGGGAGCTGTTTTTT
-	TRBD2	14	TRBV28	TRBJ2-2	CASSFQRGAGELFF	TGTGCCAGCAGTTTCCAGCGGGGGGCCGGGGAGCTGTTTTTT
many	TRBD2	15	TRBV7-9	TRBJ2-4	CASTAGVLAKNIQYF	TGTGCCAGCACCGCGGGGGTACTAGCCAAAAACATTCAGTACTTC
many	TRBD1	12	TRBV29-1	TRBJ2-4	CSGQGATNIQYF	TGCAGCGGACAGGGTGCTACGAACATTCAGTACTTC
-	-	14	TRBV20-1	TRBJ1-2	CSAKPQGLIYGYTF	TGCAGTGCTAAGCCACAGGGCTTAATCTATGGCTACACCTTC
few	-	15	TRBV9	TRBJ2-2	CASSVGGGGTGELFF	TGTGCCAGCAGCGTAGGAGGTGGGGGCACCGGGGAGCTGTTTTTT
-	-	16	TRBV29-1	TRBJ1-1	CSVESPIFLLNTEAFF	TGCAGCGTTGAGAGCCCCATCTTTCTCCTGAACACTGAAGCTTTCTTT
few	-	12	TRBV7-9	TRBJ2-1	CASSSGNDGQFF	TGTGCCAGCAGCTCCGGTAATGATGGGCAGTTCTTC
many	-	15	TRBV4-1	TRBJ1-4	CASSQAGATNEKLFF	TGCGCCAGCAGCCAAGCGGGGGCAACTAATGAAAAACTGTTTTTT
many	-	15	TRBV4-1	TRBJ1-2	CASSQPSTGSYGYTF	TGCGCCAGCAGCCAACCGTCGACAGGAAGCTATGGCTACACCTTC
few	TRBD2	14	TRBV20-1	TRBJ2-1	CSARYSGTYNEQFF	TGCAGTGCTAGATATAGCGGGACCTACAATGAGCAGTTCTTC
few	-	13	TRBV24-1	TRBJ1-5	CATSSNRGQPQHF	TGTGCCACCAGTTCAAACCGCGGGCAGCCCCAGCATTTT
many	TRBD1	16	TRBV7-6	TRBJ2-3	CASSLEGDRGSDTQYF	TGTGCCAGCAGCTTAGAAGGGGACAGGGGTTCAGATACGCAGTATTTT
few	TRBD2	16	TRBV4-2	TRBJ2-3	CASSQALAGGFNTQYF	TGTGCCAGCAGCCAAGCGCTTGCGGGGGGGTTTAATACGCAGTATTTT
many	-	14	TRBV7-2	TRBJ2-2	CASSLVALGTELFF	TGTGCCAGCAGCTTAGTGGCGCTAGGAACGGAGCTGTTTTTT
once	-	13	TRBV7-9	TRBJ2-2	CASRRDRTGELFF	TGTGCCAGCAGAAGGGACCGGACTGGGGAGCTGTTTTTT
few	-	12	TRBV28	TRBJ1-5	CASSLTRQPQHF	TGTGCCAGCAGTTTAACACGGCAGCCCCAGCATTTT
few	-	14	TRBV5-1	TRBJ2-7	CASSRGMDQYEQYF	TGCGCCAGCAGCCGAGGGATGGACCAATACGAGCAGTACTTC
-	-	15	TRBV28	TRBJ1-3	CASSASPLSGNTIYF	TGTGCCAGCAGCGCAAGCCCCCTCTCTGGAAACACCATATATTTT
-	-	17	TRBV5-1	TRBJ2-3	CASSRNPTVTSTDTQYF	TGCGCCAGCAGCCGAAACCCGACAGTCACTAGCACAGATACGCAGTATTTT
few	-	15	TRBV3-1	TRBJ1-3	CASSQDNNSGNTIYF	TGTGCCAGCAGCCAAGATAACAACTCTGGAAACACCATATATTTT
once	-	14	TRBV7-6	TRBJ1-6	CAKLRLMENSPLHF	TGTGCCAAGCTTAGGTTGATGGAGAATTCACCCCTCCACTTT
-	-	14	TRBV11-2	TRBJ1-1	CASSFRGLRDEAFF	TGTGCCAGCAGCTTCCGGGGACTCCGGGATGAAGCTTTCTTT
-	-	14	TRBV2	TRBJ1-5	CASSVGQSNQPQHF	TGTGCCAGCAGTGTCGGACAGAGCAATCAGCCCCAGCATTTT
few	TRBD2	15	TRBV24-1	TRBJ2-5	CATSDPGTSGETQYF	TGTGCCACCAGTGATCCCGGGACTAGCGGTGAGACCCAGTACTTC
-	-	15	TRBV6-5	TRBJ1-3	CASSYGRVKGNTIYF	TGTGCCAGCAGTTACGGAAGGGTAAAAGGAAACACCATATATTTT
once	-	12	TRBV18	TRBJ2-3	CASSHPGTAQYF	TGTGCCAGCTCACATCCCGGGACGGCGCAGTATTTT
few	TRBD2	19	TRBV4-3	TRBJ2-6	CASSQAGRGGRSGANVLTF	TGCGCCAGCAGCCAAGCGGGGCGGGGGGGCCGCTCTGGGGCCAACGTCCTGACTTTC
few	-	13	TRBV6-5	TRBJ1-3	CASSYFRGNTIYF	TGTGCCAGCAGTTACTTTCGTGGAAACACCATATATTTT
few	TRBD2	14	TRBV10-3	TRBJ2-7	CASQGGSGGPEQYF	TGTGCCTCCCAGGGGGGTAGCGGGGGGCCCGAGCAGTACTTC